This T cell receptor beta chain was sequenced in a study of post-analysis software for immune sequencing data. cDNA libraries for TCR beta contained unique molecular identifiers. MiXCR, run by TCRdb on the PCR reads, gives a single entry per CDR3 protein. The repertoire consists of about 810,000 distinct CDR3 sequences, with 53% occurring once and the leading ten covering under 6%. The sequencing sample was made of blood. The receptor's source is a girl aged 10 to 17 with multiple sclerosis.

The DNA for the CDR3 is TGTGCCAGCAGCTTCTCTGTCTCCCCTTACGAGCAGTACTTC. Protein: CASSFSVSPYEQYF. The chain carries TRBV7-9 and TRBJ2-5, with D unclear. The closer fit of TRBJ2-7 to the DNA end suggests the J call may be wrong. The CDR3 is 14 amino acids. From germline, CDR1 is SEHNR and CDR2 FQNEAQ (reference sequence).